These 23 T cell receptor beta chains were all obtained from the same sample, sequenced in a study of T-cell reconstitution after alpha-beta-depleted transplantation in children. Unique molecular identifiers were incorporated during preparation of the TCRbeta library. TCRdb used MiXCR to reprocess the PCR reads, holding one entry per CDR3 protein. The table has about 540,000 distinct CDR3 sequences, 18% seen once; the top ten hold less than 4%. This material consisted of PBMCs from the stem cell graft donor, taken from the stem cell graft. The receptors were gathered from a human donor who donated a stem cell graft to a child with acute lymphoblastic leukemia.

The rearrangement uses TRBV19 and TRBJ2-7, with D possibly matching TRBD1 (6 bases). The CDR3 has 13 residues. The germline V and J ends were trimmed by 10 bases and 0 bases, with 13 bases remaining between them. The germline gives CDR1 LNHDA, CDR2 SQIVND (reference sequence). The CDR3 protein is CATAQGSSYEQYF. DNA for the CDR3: TGTGCCACTGCCCAGGGGTCCTCCTACGAGCAGTACTTC.

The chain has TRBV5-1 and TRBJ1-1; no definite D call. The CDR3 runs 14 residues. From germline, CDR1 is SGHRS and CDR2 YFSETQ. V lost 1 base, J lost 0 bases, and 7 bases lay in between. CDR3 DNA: TGCGCCAGCAGCTTGAACATTCTGAACACTGAAGCTTTCTTT. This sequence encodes CASSLNILNTEAFF.

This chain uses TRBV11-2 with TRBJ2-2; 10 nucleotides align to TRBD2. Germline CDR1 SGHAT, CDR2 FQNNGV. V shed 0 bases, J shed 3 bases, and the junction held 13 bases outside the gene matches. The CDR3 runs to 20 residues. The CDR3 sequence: CASSLDPRLSSGSYTGELFF. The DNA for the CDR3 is TGTGCCAGCAGCTTAGACCCACGACTATCTAGCGGGAGTTACACCGGGGAGCTGTTTTTT. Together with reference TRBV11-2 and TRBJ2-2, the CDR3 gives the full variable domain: EAGVAQSPRYKIIEKRQSVAFWCNPISGHATLYWYQQILGQGPKLLIQFQNNGVVDDSQLPKDRFSAERLKGVDSTLKIQPAKLEDSAVYLCASSLDPRLSSGSYTGELFFGEGSRLTVL.

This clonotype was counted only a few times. The CDR3: CASSQERGANSPLHF. CDR3 DNA sequence: TGTGCCAGCAGCCAAGAGCGGGGTGCCAATTCACCCCTCCACTTT. The rearrangement uses TRBV3-1 and TRBJ1-6; D is ambiguous. V shed 0 bases and J shed 7 bases, with 10 bases lying between them. CDR3 length equals 15 residues. The germline CDR1 and CDR2 sequences are LGHDT and YNNKEL (reference sequence).

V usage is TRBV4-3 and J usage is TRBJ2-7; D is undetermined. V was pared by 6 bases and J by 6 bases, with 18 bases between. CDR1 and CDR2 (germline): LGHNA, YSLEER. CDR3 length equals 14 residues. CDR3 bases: TGCGCCAGCAGTTCCCCTTTGAGTTCCGGCGAGCAGTACTTC. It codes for CASSSPLSSGEQYF.

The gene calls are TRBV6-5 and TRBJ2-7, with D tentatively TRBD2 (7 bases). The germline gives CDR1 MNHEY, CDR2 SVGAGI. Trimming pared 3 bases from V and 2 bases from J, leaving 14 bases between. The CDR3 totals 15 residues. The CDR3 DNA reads TGTGCCAGCAGTTATACGGGGGGCATTACCTACGAGCAGTACTTC. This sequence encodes CASSYTGGITYEQYF.

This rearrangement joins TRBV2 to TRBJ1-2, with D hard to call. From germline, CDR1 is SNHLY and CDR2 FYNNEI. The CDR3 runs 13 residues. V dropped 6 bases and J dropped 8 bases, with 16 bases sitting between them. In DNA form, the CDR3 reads TGTGCCAGCAGGGGAGCGCCGGTGGTCGGCTACACCTTC. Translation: CASRGAPVVGYTF.

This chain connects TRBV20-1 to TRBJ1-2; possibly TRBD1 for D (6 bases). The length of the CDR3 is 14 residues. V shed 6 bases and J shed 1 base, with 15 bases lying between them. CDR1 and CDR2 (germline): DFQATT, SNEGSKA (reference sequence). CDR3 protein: CSARGGPVNYGYTF. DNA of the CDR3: TGCAGTGCGAGGGGGGGGCCTGTTAACTATGGCTACACCTTC.

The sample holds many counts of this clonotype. The CDR3 region is CASSPGSPETQYF. The DNA for the CDR3 is TGTGCCAGCAGTCCAGGGTCCCCGGAGACCCAGTACTTC. The chain recombines TRBV12-3 or TRBV12-4 with TRBJ2-5; TRBD1 might be the D (5 bases). Trimming shortened V by 5 bases and J by 5 bases, and 12 bases separated the two germline ends. The CDR3 spans 13 residues.

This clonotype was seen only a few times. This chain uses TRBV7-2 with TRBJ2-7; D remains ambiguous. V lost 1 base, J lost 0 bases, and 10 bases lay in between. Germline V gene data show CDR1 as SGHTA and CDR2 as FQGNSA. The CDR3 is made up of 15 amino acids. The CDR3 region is CASSLGVVSSYEQYF. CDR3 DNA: TGTGCCAGCAGCTTAGGAGTGGTAAGCTCCTACGAGCAGTACTTC.

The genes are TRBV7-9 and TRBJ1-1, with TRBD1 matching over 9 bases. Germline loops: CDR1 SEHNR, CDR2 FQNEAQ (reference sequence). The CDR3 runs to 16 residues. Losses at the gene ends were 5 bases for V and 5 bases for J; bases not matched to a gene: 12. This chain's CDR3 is CASSHGQGLMETEAFF. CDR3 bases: TGTGCCAGCAGCCATGGACAGGGGTTAATGGAGACTGAAGCTTTCTTT.

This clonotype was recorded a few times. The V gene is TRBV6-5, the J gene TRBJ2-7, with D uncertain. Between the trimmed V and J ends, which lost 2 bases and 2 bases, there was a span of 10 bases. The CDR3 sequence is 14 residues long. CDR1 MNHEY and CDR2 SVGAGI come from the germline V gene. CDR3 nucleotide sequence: TGTGCCAGCAGTTACCCCGGAATCCCCTACGAGCAGTACTTC. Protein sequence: CASSYPGIPYEQYF.

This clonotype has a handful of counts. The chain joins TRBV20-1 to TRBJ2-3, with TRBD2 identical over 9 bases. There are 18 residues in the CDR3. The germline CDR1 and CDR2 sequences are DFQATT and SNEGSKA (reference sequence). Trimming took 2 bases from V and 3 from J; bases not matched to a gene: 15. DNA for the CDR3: TGCAGTGCTAGACTCGCCGGGACTAGCTACATCCTAACAGATACGCAGTATTTT. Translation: CSARLAGTSYILTDTQYF.

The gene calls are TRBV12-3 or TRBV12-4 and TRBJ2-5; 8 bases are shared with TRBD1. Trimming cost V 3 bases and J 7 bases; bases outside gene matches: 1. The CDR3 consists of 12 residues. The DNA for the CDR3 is TGTGCCAGCAGTTTTGACAGGGGGACCCAGTACTTC. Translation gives CASSFDRGTQYF.

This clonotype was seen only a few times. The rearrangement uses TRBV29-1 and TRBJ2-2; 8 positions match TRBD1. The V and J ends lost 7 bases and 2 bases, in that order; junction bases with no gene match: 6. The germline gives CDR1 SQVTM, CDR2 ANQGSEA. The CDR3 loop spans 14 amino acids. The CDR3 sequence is CSADRGHNTGELFF. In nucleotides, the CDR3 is TGCAGCGCCGACAGGGGACATAACACCGGGGAGCTGTTTTTT.

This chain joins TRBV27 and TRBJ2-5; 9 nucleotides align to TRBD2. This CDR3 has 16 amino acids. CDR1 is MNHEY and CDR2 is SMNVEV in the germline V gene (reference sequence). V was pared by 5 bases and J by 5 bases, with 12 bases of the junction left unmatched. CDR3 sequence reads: CASSLTLAGWWETQYF. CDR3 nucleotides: TGTGCCAGCAGTCTCACCCTAGCGGGGTGGTGGGAGACCCAGTACTTC.

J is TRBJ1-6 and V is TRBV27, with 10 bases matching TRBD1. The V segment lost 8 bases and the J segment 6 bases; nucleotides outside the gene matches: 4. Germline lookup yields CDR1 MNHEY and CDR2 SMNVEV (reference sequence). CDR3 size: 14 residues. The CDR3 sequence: CASWDRGTNSPLHF. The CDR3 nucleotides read TGTGCCAGCTGGGACAGGGGCACTAATTCACCCCTCCACTTT.

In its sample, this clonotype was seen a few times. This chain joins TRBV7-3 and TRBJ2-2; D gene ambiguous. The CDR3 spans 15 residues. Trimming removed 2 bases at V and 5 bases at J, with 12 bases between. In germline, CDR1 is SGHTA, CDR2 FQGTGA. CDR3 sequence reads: CASSLAVGGTGELFF. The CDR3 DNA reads TGTGCCAGCAGCTTAGCCGTCGGTGGGACCGGGGAGCTGTTTTTT. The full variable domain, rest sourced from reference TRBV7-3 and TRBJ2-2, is GAGVSQTPSNKVTEKGKYVELRCDPISGHTALYWYRQSLGQGPEFLIYFQGTGAADDSGLPNDRFFAVRPEGSVSTLKIQRTERGDSAVYLCASSLAVGGTGELFFGEGSRLTVL.

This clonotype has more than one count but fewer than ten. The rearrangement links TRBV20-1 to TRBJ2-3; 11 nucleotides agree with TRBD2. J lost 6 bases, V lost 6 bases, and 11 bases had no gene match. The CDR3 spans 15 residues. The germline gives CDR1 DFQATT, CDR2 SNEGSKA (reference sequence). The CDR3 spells CSASPGLAAYDTQYF. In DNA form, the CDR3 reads TGCAGTGCGTCCCCGGGACTAGCGGCGTATGATACGCAGTATTTT.

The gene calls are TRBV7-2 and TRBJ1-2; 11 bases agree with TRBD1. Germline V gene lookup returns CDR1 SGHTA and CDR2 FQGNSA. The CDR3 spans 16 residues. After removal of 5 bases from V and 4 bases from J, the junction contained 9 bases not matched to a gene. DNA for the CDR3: TGTGCCAGCAGCCCACGTCCCGGGACAGGGGGCTATGGCTACACCTTC. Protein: CASSPRPGTGGYGYTF.

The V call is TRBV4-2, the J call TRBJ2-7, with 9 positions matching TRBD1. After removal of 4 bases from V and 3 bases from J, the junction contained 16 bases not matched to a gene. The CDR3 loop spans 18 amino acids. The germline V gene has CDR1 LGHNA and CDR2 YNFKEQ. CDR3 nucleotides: TGTGCCAGCAGCCTGTCAGATTTGGTTATGGGACAGGGCTACGAGCAGTACTTC. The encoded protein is CASSLSDLVMGQGYEQYF.

CDR3 protein: CASSFPPPYNEQFF. The DNA of the CDR3 is TGTGCCAGCAGCTTTCCTCCCCCGTACAATGAGCAGTTCTTC. The rearrangement joins TRBV5-5 to TRBJ2-1; unclear D gene. V was shortened by 2 bases and J by 4 bases, with 10 bases between the two germline ends. Germline V gene data show CDR1 as SGHKS and CDR2 as YYEKEE (reference sequence). The CDR3 spans 14 residues.

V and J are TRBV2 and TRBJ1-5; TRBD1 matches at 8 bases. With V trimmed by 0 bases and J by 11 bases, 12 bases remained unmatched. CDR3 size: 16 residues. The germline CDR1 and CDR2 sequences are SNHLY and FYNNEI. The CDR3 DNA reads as TGTGCCAGCAGTGAAGCGATGAGGACAGGGATTTGGTCCCAGCATTTT. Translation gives CASSEAMRTGIWSQHF.